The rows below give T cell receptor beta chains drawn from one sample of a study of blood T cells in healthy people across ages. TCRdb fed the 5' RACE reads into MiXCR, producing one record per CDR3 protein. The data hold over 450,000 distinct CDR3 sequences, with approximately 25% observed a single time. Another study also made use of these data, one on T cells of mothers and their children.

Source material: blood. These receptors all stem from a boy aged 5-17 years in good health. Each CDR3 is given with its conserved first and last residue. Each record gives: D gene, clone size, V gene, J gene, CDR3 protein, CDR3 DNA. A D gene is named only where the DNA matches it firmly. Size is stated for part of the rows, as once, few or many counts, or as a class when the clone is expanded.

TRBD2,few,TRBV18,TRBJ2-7,CASSEAGEKADDPSYEQYF,TGTGCCAGCTCAGAGGCGGGAGAAAAGGCCGACGACCCGAGCTACGAGCAGTACTTC
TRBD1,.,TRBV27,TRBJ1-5,CASSAGTADGNQPQHF,TGTGCCAGCAGTGCTGGGACAGCAGACGGCAATCAGCCCCAGCATTTT
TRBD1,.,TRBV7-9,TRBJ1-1,CASSFFSGQHEAFF,TGTGCCAGCAGCTTCTTCTCGGGACAGCATGAAGCTTTCTTT
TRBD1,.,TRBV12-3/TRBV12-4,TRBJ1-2,CASSLQGAVSGYTF,TGTGCCAGCAGTTTACAGGGGGCGGTTAGTGGCTACACCTTC
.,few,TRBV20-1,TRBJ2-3,CSARVGAGTDTQYF,TGCAGTGCTAGAGTCGGGGCCGGGACAGATACGCAGTATTTT
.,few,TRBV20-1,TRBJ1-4,CSARDPLNSGAEKLFF,TGCAGTGCTAGAGATCCCCTCAATTCGGGAGCTGAAAAACTGTTTTTT
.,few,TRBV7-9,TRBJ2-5,CASSSYGGNQYF,TGTGCCAGCAGCTCATATGGAGGGAACCAGTACTTC
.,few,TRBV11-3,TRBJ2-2,CASSFEGGGELFF,TGTGCCAGCAGCTTCGAAGGTGGCGGGGAGCTGTTTTTT
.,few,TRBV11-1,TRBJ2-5,CASSATFPRGTQYF,TGTGCCAGCAGCGCAACTTTCCCACGAGGGACCCAGTACTTC
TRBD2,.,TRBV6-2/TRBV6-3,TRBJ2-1,CATADPGLAGEQFF,TGTGCTACGGCGGACCCGGGACTAGCGGGTGAGCAGTTCTTC
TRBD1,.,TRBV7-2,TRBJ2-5,CASSPGQGFETQYF,TGTGCCAGCAGCCCGGGACAGGGTTTCGAGACCCAGTACTTC